These 9 T cell receptor beta chains came from one sample sequenced in a study of T cells in Graves' hyperthyroidism and ophthalmopathy. TCR beta CDR3 regions were amplified from RNA transcripts. HTBI primers were employed in a first-round RT-PCR of the TCR CDR3. TCRdb fed the multiplex PCR reads into MiXCR, producing one record per CDR3 protein. The data show about 570,000 distinct CDR3 sequences, 14% seen once. Sequencing used blood. These receptors all come from a woman in her forties with Graves' hyperthyroidism.

This clonotype was detected many times. This chain joins TRBV6-1 and TRBJ2-7; 7 bases align to TRBD1. With V trimmed by 6 bases and J by 0 bases, 11 bases remained unmatched. CDR1 and CDR2 (germline): MNHNS, SASEGT. The CDR3 sequence is 16 residues long. The CDR3 DNA reads as TGTGCCAGCAGGGTTGCCGCACAGGGGAGCTCCTACGAGCAGTACTTC. Its translation is CASRVAAQGSSYEQYF.

This clonotype was detected many times. The chain recombines TRBV12-3 or TRBV12-4 with TRBJ2-7; D may be TRBD1 (6 bases). V lost 5 bases and J lost 6, with 14 bases in between. This CDR3 comprises 13 residues. The CDR3 coding sequence is TGTGCCAGCAGTCTGGAACAGGGATCCGAGCAGTACTTC. Amino acids: CASSLEQGSEQYF.

This rearrangement joins TRBV28 to TRBJ1-4, with D possibly matching TRBD1 (5 bases). V dropped 8 bases and J dropped 4 bases, with 14 bases sitting between them. The CDR3 consists of 14 residues. Germline CDR1 reads MDHEN; CDR2 reads SYDVKM. The CDR3 loop is CASSSGPVNEKLFF. The CDR3, as DNA: TGTGCCAGCTCTTCAGGGCCCGTTAATGAAAAACTGTTTTTT.

This clonotype was seen many times. The V call is TRBV6-1, the J call TRBJ1-1; D is possibly TRBD1 (6 bases). The CDR3 sequence is 13 residues long. CDR1 MNHNS and CDR2 SASEGT come from the germline V gene. Trimming took off 8 bases at V and 3 bases at J, with 13 bases between the two ends. The CDR3 sequence is CASGKGGYTEAFF. The CDR3 DNA is TGTGCCAGCGGTAAAGGGGGATACACTGAAGCTTTCTTT.

This clonotype appeared once. This could be a read error, since a much larger clone is one nucleotide away. The V gene is TRBV27, the J gene TRBJ1-1; D is undetermined. Germline CDR1 is MNHEY and CDR2 is SMNVEV (reference sequence). The CDR3 length is 13 residues. The chain's CDR3 is CASSVNMNTEVFF. Written as DNA, the CDR3 is TGTGCCAGCAGTGTTAACATGAACACTGAAGTTTTCTTT.

The rearrangement links TRBV30 to TRBJ2-7; TRBD1 is a possible D gene (5 bases). The ends were cut back, 1 base at V and 7 bases at J, with 11 bases in the middle. The CDR3 totals 12 residues. The germline gives CDR1 GTSNPN, CDR2 SVGIG (reference sequence). CDR3 loop: CAWSGRGREQYF. In DNA, the CDR3 is TGTGCCTGGAGTGGAAGGGGTAGAGAGCAGTACTTC.

In this sample, this clonotype turned up many times. J is TRBJ1-4 and V is TRBV20-1; the D gene is possibly TRBD1 (5 bases). V shed 0 bases and J shed 7 bases, with 9 bases lying between them. Germline-derived CDR1 and CDR2 are DFQATT and SNEGSKA (reference sequence). CDR3 length: 13 residues. CDR3 in amino acids: CSARDRVSEKLFF. The CDR3 bases are TGCAGTGCTAGAGACAGGGTTTCTGAAAAACTGTTTTTT.

This clonotype was detected ten times or more. This chain uses TRBV5-1 with TRBJ2-1; TRBD2 is a possible D gene (5 bases). From germline, CDR1 is SGHRS and CDR2 YFSETQ. Trimming cost V 0 bases and J 6 bases, with 13 bases left between them. This CDR3 region has 15 residues. The CDR3 DNA sequence: TGCGCCAGCAGCTTGGAGGCTAGCTTGAGCAATGAGCAGTTCTTC. This gives the protein CASSLEASLSNEQFF.

In this sample, this clonotype turned up a few times. J is TRBJ2-5 and V is TRBV29-1; the D call may be TRBD1 or TRBD2 (6 bases each). The CDR3 runs 13 residues. Trimming took 8 bases from V and 5 from J, leaving 18 bases between them. CDR1 is SQVTM, CDR2 ANQGSEA, per germline. The CDR3 region has the DNA TGCAGCCTCTGGGGGGCGGGTTGGGAGACCCAGTACTTC. Its protein product is CSLWGAGWETQYF.